The clone carrying this TCR beta chain was counted once. Its specificity is unknown. The germline V and J ends were trimmed by 1 base and 6 bases, with 4 bases remaining between them. The CDR3 spans 13 residues. From germline, CDR1 is LNHDA and CDR2 SQIVND (reference sequence). This sample is drawn from a study of cytomegalovirus exposure and HLA in healthy donors. Study-level findings and limits: There were a few CMV-associated chains whose specificity for CMV antigens was confirmed in vitro. In a later analysis, TCR association rates varied by HLA locus: DRB1 most, HLA-C fewest. Cytomegalovirus status was reportedly diagnosed by the classifier with high specificity and sensitivity.

The PCR contained 60 Vbeta and 13 Jbeta primers. Profiling relied on immunoSEQ multiplex PCR, and the TCRdb table lists in-frame clones only, not all of them. In the table there are some 160,000 clones, 60% to 80% of which are singletons. This TCR came from a woman under 40 in good health and CMV-seronegative. The genes are TRBV19 and TRBJ1-6; no firm D call. Sequences were obtained from PBMCs. The CDR3 DNA follows: TGTGCCAGTAGTATAGCGGGTAATTCACCCCTCCACTTT. This codes for CASSIAGNSPLHF.